This TCR beta chain stems from a study of blood T cell repertoires in COVID-19. At the level of the study: Some COVID-19 samples were acute and others convalescent; all came from the United States, Italy and Spain. T cells, B-cell-depleted T cells, or PBMCs provided the cDNA or gDNA that served as material.

Trimming left V 6 bases short and J 6 bases short, with 12 bases between. From germline, CDR1 is MNHEY and CDR2 SVGAGI. The CDR3 sequence is 13 residues long. As originally analysed: Amplifying reference gene primers gave estimates of nucleated cell counts. The protocol was immunoSEQ multiplex PCR, while the TCRdb copy is restricted to in-frame clones and leaves out a portion. That table supplies the V and J calls and clone size; D and trimming were determined from the DNA. This sample has around 93,000 clones; 82% occur once, and the top ten carry under 20%. Sequences were obtained from peripheral blood. The rearrangement uses TRBV6-5 and TRBJ1-5; D remains unclear. This TCR was recovered from a man at least 80 years old with acute or convalescent COVID-19. The CDR3 DNA reads as TGTGCCAGCAGAATGACCCTAGGTCAGCCCCAGCATTTT. Translated, it gives CASRMTLGQPQHF.